This is a list of T cell receptor beta chains from one sample in a study of immune heterogeneity within non-small cell lung tumors. TCRdb passed the multiplex PCR reads through MiXCR, listing each CDR3 protein once. The sample holds about 22,000 distinct CDR3 sequences, 27% seen once. The sequenced sample was lung tumor tissue. These receptors came from a man in his forties with non-small cell lung cancer. The conserved cysteine and the conserved F or W are not part of the CDR3 here. The D gene is left open where the match is weak.

J: TRBJ2-3; D: .; V: TRBV6-2/TRBV6-3; CDR3: ASGGSATPSFTDTQY
J: TRBJ2-5; D: .; V: TRBV9; CDR3: ASSEGTAGTQY
J: TRBJ1-3; D: TRBD1; V: TRBV19; CDR3: ASRGVPGNTIY
J: TRBJ2-1; D: .; V: TRBV20-1; CDR3: SATSGTDYNEQF
J: TRBJ2-1; D: TRBD2; V: TRBV13; CDR3: ASALAGEWGSYNEQF
J: TRBJ2-5; D: TRBD1; V: TRBV6-5; CDR3: ASSYRGMRGLQTQY
J: TRBJ2-3; D: TRBD1; V: TRBV5-6; CDR3: ASSKTGADTQY
J: TRBJ2-4; D: .; V: TRBV11-2; CDR3: ASSSSRGNIQY
J: TRBJ1-1; D: TRBD1; V: TRBV27; CDR3: ASSTSRDRGGNTEAF
J: TRBJ1-2; D: .; V: TRBV6-1; CDR3: ASSRGQSYGYT
J: TRBJ2-7; D: .; V: TRBV5-4; CDR3: ASSLGLGRGEQY
J: TRBJ2-3; D: TRBD2; V: TRBV30; CDR3: AWSASAGGTDTQY
J: TRBJ2-1; D: TRBD2; V: TRBV19; CDR3: ASSMVAGISGSTRNEQF
J: TRBJ1-6; D: .; V: TRBV6-5; CDR3: ASSYSSQRLSPLH
J: TRBJ2-2; D: .; V: TRBV12-3/TRBV12-4; CDR3: ASSLARYTGELF
J: TRBJ2-7; D: .; V: TRBV12-3/TRBV12-4; CDR3: ASSFSEGGYEQY
J: TRBJ2-2; D: .; V: TRBV9; CDR3: ASSGQNTGELF
J: TRBJ2-5; D: .; V: TRBV6-1; CDR3: ASSEGSMETQY
J: TRBJ2-2; D: TRBD1; V: TRBV5-1; CDR3: ASRGTGGNTGELF
J: TRBJ2-2; D: .; V: TRBV6-1; CDR3: ASRRTGELF
J: TRBJ2-2; D: TRBD1; V: TRBV20-1; CDR3: SARRTGTGANTGELF
J: TRBJ2-1; D: TRBD2; V: TRBV5-1; CDR3: ASSLPTSGRRNEQF
J: TRBJ2-1; D: TRBD2; V: TRBV12-3/TRBV12-4; CDR3: ASSPVAGRYNEQF
J: TRBJ1-5; D: .; V: TRBV5-6; CDR3: ASSLLGLDHQPQH
J: TRBJ1-5; D: .; V: TRBV7-9; CDR3: ASSLGAHQPQH
J: TRBJ2-1; D: .; V: TRBV6-1; CDR3: ASSELGGGGVYEQF